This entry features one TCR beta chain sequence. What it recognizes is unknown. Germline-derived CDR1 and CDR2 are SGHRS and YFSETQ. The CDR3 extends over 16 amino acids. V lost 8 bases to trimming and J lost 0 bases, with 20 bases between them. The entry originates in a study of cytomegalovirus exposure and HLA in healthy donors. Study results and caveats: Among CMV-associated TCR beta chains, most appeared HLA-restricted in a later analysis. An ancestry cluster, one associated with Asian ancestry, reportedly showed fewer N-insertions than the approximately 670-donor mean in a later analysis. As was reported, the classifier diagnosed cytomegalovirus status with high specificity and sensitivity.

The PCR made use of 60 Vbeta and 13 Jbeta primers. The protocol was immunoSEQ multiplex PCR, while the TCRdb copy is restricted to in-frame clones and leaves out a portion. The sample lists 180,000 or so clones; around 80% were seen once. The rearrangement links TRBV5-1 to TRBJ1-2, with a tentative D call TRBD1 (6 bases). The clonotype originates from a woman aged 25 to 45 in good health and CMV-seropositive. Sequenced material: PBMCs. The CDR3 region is CASAQLGTPTNYGYTF. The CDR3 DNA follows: TGCGCCAGTGCACAGCTCGGGACACCGACTAACTATGGCTACACCTTC.